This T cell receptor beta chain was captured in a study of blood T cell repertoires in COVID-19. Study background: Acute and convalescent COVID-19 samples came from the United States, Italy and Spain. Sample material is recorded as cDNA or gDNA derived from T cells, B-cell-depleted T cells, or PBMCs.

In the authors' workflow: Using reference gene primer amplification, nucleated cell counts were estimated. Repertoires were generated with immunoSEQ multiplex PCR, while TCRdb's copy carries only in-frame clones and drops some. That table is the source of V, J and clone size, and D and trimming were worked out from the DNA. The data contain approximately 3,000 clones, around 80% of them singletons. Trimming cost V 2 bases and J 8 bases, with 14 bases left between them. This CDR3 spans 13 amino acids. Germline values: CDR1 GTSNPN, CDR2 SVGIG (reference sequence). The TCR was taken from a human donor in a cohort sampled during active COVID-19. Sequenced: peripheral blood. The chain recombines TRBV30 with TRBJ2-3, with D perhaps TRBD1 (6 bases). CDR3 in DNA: TGTGCCTGGAGTATCAGTCAAGGGGGTACGCAGTATTTT. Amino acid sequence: CAWSISQGGTQYF.